Listed here are 14 T cell receptor beta chains from one sample, sequenced in a study of regulatory T cells in long-lasting Graves disease. Arm-PCR of CDR3 regions and iRepertoire HTBI primers were the basis on which TCR beta libraries were built. Using its own MiXCR run on the multiplex PCR reads, TCRdb lists one record per CDR3 protein. The profile covers 350,000 to 400,000 distinct CDR3 sequences, with roughly 15% appearing a single time and 20% to 25% taken by the ten largest. Time point meaning: newly diagnosed GD, antithyroid drugs for less than 3 months. Preparation of the TCR library used RNA extracted from PBMCs. The same data also went into a second study, on T cells in Graves' hyperthyroidism and ophthalmopathy.

Sample: peripheral blood mononuclear cells (PBMCs), taken at new diagnosis, from a patient treated with antithyroid drugs. The receptors originated from a woman aged 18-29 years with Graves disease.

This clonotype was found many times. The gene calls are TRBV5-1 and TRBJ2-3; D may correspond to TRBD1 or TRBD2 (7 bases each). Trimming removed 4 bases from V and 3 bases from J, with 18 bases in between. CDR1 and CDR2 from the germline V gene are SGHRS and YFSETQ. CDR3 size: 16 residues. This CDR3 reads CASSPAGRGQTDTQYF. CDR3 in DNA: TGCGCCAGCAGCCCGGCGGGGAGGGGGCAGACAGATACGCAGTATTTT.

This clonotype was found many times. This chain connects TRBV30 to TRBJ1-2; possible D gene TRBD1, 6 bases. Trimming took 1 base from V and 4 from J, leaving 13 bases between them. The CDR3 is 14 residues long. Germline-derived CDR1 and CDR2 are GTSNPN and SVGIG (reference sequence). CDR3 DNA sequence: TGTGCCTGGAGTGGGCGAACAGGGTTCTATGGCTACACCTTC. Protein: CAWSGRTGFYGYTF.

The gene calls are TRBV6-2 or TRBV6-3 and TRBJ2-5, with TRBD1 matching over 8 bases. The trim removed 5 bases at V and 2 bases at J, leaving 7 bases unmatched. Germline values: CDR1 MNHEY, CDR2 SVGEGT. The CDR3 is made up of 15 amino acids. The CDR3 is CASSQRQGRQETQYF. The CDR3 bases are TGTGCCAGCAGTCAAAGACAGGGGAGGCAAGAGACCCAGTACTTC.

This sequence joins TRBV25-1 and TRBJ2-1; no definite D call. Per germline, CDR1 MGHDK and CDR2 SYGVNS. The CDR3 extends over 14 amino acids. V was trimmed by 8 bases and J by 5 bases, leaving 16 bases between them. CDR3 amino acids: CASSLLGGDNEQFF. CDR3 bases: TGTGCCAGCTCGCTTTTGGGCGGTGACAATGAGCAGTTCTTC.

This clonotype has only a few counts. The rearrangement uses TRBV4-1 and TRBJ1-1, with D maybe TRBD1 (6 bases). The germline CDR1 and CDR2 sequences are MGHRA and YSYEKL. The V gene lost 6 bases and the J gene lost 8 bases, with 22 bases spanning the gap. The CDR3 contains 15 residues. CDR3 bases: TGCGCCAGCAGTCACCTGGGGGGCAGGAGGGAGGAAGCTTTCTTT. Residues: CASSHLGGRREEAFF.

At least ten counts were recorded for this clonotype. V and J are TRBV9 and TRBJ2-5; D is unresolved. TRBJ2-1 explains the end of the DNA better; the J call may be wrong. Germline V lookup: CDR1 SGDLS, CDR2 YYNGEE. The CDR3 runs to 13 residues. The CDR3 sequence is CASSVDHRTEQFF. The CDR3 nucleotides are TGTGCCAGCAGCGTAGATCACCGTACTGAGCAGTTCTTC.

This clonotype was detected ten times or more. This rearrangement joins TRBV30 to TRBJ2-1; D perhaps matches TRBD2 (5 bases). CDR3 length: 13 amino acids. Germline assignment: CDR1 GTSNPN and CDR2 SVGIG (reference sequence). V lost 0 bases and J 3 bases, leaving 6 bases between the germline ends. CDR3 amino acids: CAWSVRDYNEQFF. The CDR3 nucleotides read TGTGCCTGGAGTGTGAGGGACTACAATGAGCAGTTCTTC.

This clonotype was counted a few times. The rearrangement joins TRBV30 to TRBJ2-1, with 9 nucleotides matching TRBD2. The J segment lost 9 bases and the V segment lost 3 bases, leaving 18 bases of the junction unmatched. CDR3 length: 17 amino acids. CDR1 is GTSNPN and CDR2 is SVGIG in the germline V gene (reference sequence). Here the CDR3 DNA reads TGTGCCTGGAGCCTAAGAAAGGTAGTAGCGGGAGTTCTTGAGCAGTTCTTC. It translates to CAWSLRKVVAGVLEQFF.

This clonotype was seen at least ten times. CDR3 bases: TGTGCCATCTCCTTGGGACTCCAAGAGACCCAGTACTTC. As protein: CAISLGLQETQYF. The chain carries TRBV6-2 or TRBV6-3 and TRBJ2-5; the D gene is possibly TRBD2 (6 bases). Germline V lookup: CDR1 MNHEY, CDR2 SVGEGT. The length of the CDR3 is 13 residues. V was pared by 10 bases and J by 1 base, with 13 bases between.

This clonotype appeared many times. The chain combines TRBV4-1 with TRBJ2-3; TRBD1 might be the D (6 bases). The V gene's germline CDR1 is MGHRA and CDR2 YSYEKL. This CDR3 is built from 15 residues. The V gene lost 0 bases and the J gene lost 0 bases, with 7 bases spanning the gap. CDR3 nucleotide sequence: TGCGCCAGCAGCCAAGATGGACAGAGCACAGATACGCAGTATTTT. Protein sequence: CASSQDGQSTDTQYF.

This clonotype was counted many times. The V and J genes are TRBV4-1 and TRBJ2-1; TRBD2 agrees at 9 bases. The trim removed 0 bases at V and 5 bases at J, leaving 11 bases unmatched. This CDR3 has 18 amino acids. CDR1 is MGHRA and CDR2 is YSYEKL in the germline V gene. CDR3 bases: TGCGCCAGCAGCCAAGATAAATGGGGTAGCGGGGGTGACAATGAGCAGTTCTTC. Translated: CASSQDKWGSGGDNEQFF.

This clonotype has ten or more counts. One junction end does not reproduce the germline sequence, and a read error may be involved. This chain connects TRBV6-9 to TRBJ1-5; 9 bases line up with TRBD1. CDR3 length: 15 amino acids. Per the germline V gene, CDR1 is MNHGY and CDR2 is SVAAGI. In nucleotides, the CDR3 is TGTGCCGGCAGTTCCCGGGACAGGGACAATCAGCCCCAGCATTTT. Its protein is CAGSSRDRDNQPQHF.

The chain recombines TRBV9 with TRBJ2-3; 13 bases agree with TRBD2. Germline CDR1 and CDR2: SGDLS and YYNGEE. The CDR3 covers 19 residues. V dropped 0 bases and J dropped 0; count of bases not matched to a gene: 7. The CDR3 loop reads CASSVEGLAGAGSTDTQYF. The DNA for the CDR3 is TGTGCCAGCAGCGTAGAAGGACTAGCGGGGGCAGGAAGCACAGATACGCAGTATTTT.

This clonotype was observed once. A far larger clone lies a single base away; this is likely a read error. The chain recombines TRBV7-9 with TRBJ2-3; D remains unclear. V dropped 1 base and J dropped 7 bases, with 12 bases sitting between them. The CDR3 runs to 14 residues. CDR1 SEHNR and CDR2 FQNEAQ come from the germline V gene (reference sequence). The CDR3 DNA reads TGTGCCAGCAGCTTAGGTGTGGTGGGAAATACGCAGTATTTT. Translating gives CASSLGVVGNTQYF.